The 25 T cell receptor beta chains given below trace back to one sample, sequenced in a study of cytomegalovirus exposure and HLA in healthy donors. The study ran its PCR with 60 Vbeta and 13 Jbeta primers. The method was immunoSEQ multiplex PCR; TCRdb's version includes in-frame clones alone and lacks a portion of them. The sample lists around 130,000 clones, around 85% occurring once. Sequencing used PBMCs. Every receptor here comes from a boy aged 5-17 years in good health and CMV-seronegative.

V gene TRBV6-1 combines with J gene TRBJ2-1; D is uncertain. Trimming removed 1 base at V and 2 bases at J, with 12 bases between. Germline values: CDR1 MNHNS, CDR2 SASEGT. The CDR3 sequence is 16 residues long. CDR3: CASSEVSLVTYNEQFF. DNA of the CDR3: TGTGCCAGCAGTGAAGTTTCGCTAGTGACCTACAATGAGCAGTTCTTC.

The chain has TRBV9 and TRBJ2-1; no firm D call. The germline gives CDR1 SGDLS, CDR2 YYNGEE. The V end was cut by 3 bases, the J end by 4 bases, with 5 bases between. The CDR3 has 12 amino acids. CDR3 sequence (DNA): TGTGCCAGCAGCGACAGTTACAATGAGCAGTTCTTC. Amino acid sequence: CASSDSYNEQFF. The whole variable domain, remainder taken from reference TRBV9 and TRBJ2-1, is DSGVTQTPKHLITATGQRVTLRCSPRSGDLSVYWYQQSLDQGLQFLIQYYNGEERAKGNILERFSAQQFPDLHSELNLSSLELGDSALYFCASSDSYNEQFFGPGTRLTVL.

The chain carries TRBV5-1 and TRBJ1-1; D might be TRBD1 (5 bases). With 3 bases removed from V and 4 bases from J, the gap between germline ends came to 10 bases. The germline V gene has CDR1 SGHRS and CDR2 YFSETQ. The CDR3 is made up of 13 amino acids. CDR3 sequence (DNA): TGCGCCAGCAGCTCACTGGGGGGCACTGAAGCTTTCTTT. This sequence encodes CASSSLGGTEAFF.

The CDR3, as DNA: TGTGCCAGCTCACCAATCGGGAGTGGAAACGATGGCTACACCTTC. Its translation is CASSPIGSGNDGYTF. The V call is TRBV18, the J call TRBJ1-2, with D uncertain. CDR1 and CDR2 (germline): KGHSH, LQKENI. The CDR3 consists of 15 residues. Trimming removed 2 bases at V and 6 bases at J, with 16 bases between.

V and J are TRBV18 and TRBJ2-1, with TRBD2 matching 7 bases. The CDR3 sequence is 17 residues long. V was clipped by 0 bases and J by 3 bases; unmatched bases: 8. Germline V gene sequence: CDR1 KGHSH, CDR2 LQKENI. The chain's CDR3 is CASSPPPSGTLYNEQFF. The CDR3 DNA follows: TGTGCCAGCTCACCACCGCCGAGCGGGACCCTCTACAATGAGCAGTTCTTC.

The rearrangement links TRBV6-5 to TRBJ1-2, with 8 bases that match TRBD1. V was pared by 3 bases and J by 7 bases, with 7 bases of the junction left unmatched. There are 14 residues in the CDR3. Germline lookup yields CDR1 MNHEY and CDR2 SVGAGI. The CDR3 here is CASSYLQGEAGYTF. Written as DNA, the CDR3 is TGTGCCAGCAGTTATCTACAGGGGGAGGCTGGCTACACCTTC.

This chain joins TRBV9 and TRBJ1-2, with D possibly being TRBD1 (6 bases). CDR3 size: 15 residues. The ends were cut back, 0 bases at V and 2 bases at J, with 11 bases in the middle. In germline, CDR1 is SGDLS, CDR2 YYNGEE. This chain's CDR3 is CASSVAPQGNYGYTF. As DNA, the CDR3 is TGTGCCAGCAGCGTAGCCCCCCAGGGGAACTATGGCTACACCTTC.

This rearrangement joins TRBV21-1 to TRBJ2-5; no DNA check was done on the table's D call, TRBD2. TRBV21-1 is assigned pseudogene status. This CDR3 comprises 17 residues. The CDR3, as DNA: TGTGCCAGCAGCAAAGCGCTAGTAGCGGGGGGGCCCGAGACCCAGTACTTC. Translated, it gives CASSKALVAGGPETQYF.

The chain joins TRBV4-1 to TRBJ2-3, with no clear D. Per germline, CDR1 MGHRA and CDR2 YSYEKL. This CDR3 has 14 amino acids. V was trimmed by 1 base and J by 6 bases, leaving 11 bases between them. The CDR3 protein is CASSQVLPWDTQYF. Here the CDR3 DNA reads TGCGCCAGCAGCCAAGTACTGCCGTGGGATACGCAGTATTTT.

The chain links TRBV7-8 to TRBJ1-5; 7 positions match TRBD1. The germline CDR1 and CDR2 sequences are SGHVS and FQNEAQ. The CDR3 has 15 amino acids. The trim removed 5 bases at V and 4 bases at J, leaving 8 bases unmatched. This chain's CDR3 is CASSTYRDRNQPQHF. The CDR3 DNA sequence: TGTGCCAGCAGCACCTACCGGGACAGAAATCAGCCCCAGCATTTT.

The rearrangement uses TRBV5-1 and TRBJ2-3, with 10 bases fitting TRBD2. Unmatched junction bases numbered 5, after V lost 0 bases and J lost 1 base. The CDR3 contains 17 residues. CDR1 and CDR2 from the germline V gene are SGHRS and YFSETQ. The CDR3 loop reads CASSLGLAGAGTDTQYF. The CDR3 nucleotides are TGCGCCAGCAGCTTGGGGCTAGCGGGAGCCGGCACAGATACGCAGTATTTT.

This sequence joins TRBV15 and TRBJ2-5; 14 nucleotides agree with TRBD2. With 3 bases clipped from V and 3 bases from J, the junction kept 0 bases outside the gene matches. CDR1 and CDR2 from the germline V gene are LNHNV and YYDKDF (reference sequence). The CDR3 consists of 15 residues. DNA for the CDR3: TGTGCCACCAGCAGGGGACTAGCGGGGGAAGAGACCCAGTACTTC. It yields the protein CATSRGLAGEETQYF.

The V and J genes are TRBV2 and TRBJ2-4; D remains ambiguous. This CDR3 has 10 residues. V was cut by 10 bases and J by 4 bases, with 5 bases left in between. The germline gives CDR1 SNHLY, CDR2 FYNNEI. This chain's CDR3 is CAIQKNIQYF. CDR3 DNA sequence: TGTGCCATACAGAAAAACATTCAGTACTTC.

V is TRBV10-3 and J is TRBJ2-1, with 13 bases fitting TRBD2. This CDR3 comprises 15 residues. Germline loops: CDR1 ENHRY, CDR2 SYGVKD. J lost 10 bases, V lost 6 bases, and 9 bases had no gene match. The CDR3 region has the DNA TGTGCCATCAGAGAACAAGGACTAGCGGGGGAAGAGCAGTTCTTC. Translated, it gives CAIREQGLAGEEQFF.

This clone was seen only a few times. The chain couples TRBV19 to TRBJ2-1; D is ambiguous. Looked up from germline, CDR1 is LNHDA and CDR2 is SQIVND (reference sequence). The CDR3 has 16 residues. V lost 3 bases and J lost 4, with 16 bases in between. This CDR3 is CASSIFFETGYNEQFF. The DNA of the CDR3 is TGTGCCAGTAGTATTTTTTTCGAGACTGGGTACAATGAGCAGTTCTTC. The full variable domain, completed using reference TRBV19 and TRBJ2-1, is DGGITQSPKYLFRKEGQNVTLSCEQNLNHDAMYWYRQDPGQGLRLIYYSQIVNDFQKGDIAEGYSVSREKKESFPLTVTSAQKNPTAFYLCASSIFFETGYNEQFFGPGTRLTVL.

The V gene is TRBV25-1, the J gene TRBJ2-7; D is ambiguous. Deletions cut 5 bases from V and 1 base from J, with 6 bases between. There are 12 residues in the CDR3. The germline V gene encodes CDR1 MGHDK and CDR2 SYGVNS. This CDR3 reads CASSRDSYEQYF. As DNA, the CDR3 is TGTGCCAGCAGTCGCGATTCCTACGAGCAGTACTTC.

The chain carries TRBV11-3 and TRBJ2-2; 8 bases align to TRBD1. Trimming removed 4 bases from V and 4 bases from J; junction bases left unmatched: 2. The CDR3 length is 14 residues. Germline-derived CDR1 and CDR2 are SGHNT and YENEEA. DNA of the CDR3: TGTGCCAGCAGCTCCAGGGGGCTCACCGGGGAGCTGTTTTTT. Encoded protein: CASSSRGLTGELFF.

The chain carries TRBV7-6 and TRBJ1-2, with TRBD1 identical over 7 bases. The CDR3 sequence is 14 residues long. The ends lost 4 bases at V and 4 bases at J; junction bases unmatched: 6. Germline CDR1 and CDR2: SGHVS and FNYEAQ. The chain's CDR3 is CASSSGGLVYGYTF. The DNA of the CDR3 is TGTGCCAGCAGCTCAGGGGGTTTAGTCTATGGCTACACCTTC.

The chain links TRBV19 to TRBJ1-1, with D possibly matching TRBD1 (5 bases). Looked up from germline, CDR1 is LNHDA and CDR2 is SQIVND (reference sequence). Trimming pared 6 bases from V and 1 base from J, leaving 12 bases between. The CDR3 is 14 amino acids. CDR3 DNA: TGTGCCAGTAGCCCCTCCGGGGGGAACACTGAAGCTTTCTTT. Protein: CASSPSGGNTEAFF.

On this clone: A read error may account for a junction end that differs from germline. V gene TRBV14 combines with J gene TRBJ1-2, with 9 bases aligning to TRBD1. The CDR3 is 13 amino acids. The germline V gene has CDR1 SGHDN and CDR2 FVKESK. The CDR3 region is CASSYRGLFGYPF. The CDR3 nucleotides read TGTGCCAGCAGTTACAGGGGGCTATTTGGCTACCCCTTC.

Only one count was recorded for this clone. The CDR3 sequence is CASSVVDRVNTEAFF. CDR3 DNA sequence: TGTGCCAGCAGCGTAGTCGACAGAGTGAACACTGAAGCTTTCTTT. V usage is TRBV9 and J usage is TRBJ1-1, with a weak D call TRBD1 (5 bases). The CDR3 spans 15 residues. V was cut by 0 bases and J by 0 bases, with 9 bases left in between. The germline V gene encodes CDR1 SGDLS and CDR2 YYNGEE. The variable domain in full, with the rest retrieved from reference TRBV9 and TRBJ1-1, is DSGVTQTPKHLITATGQRVTLRCSPRSGDLSVYWYQQSLDQGLQFLIQYYNGEERAKGNILERFSAQQFPDLHSELNLSSLELGDSALYFCASSVVDRVNTEAFFGQGTRLTVV.

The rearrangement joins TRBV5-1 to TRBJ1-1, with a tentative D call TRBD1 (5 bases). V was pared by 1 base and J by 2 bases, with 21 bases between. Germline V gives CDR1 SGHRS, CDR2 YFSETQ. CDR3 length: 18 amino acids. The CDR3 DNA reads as TGCGCCAGCAGCTTGCTCCCGACAGACAGAAAACTAAACACTGAAGCTTTCTTT. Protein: CASSLLPTDRKLNTEAFF.

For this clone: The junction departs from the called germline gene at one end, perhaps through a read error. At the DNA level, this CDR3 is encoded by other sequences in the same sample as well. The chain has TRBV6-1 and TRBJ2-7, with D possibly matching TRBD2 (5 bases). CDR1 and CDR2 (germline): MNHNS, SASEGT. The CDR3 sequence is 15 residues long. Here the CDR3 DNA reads TGTGCCAGCAGGGATGGACTCCACACATCCTACGAGCAGTACTTT. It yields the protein CASRDGLHTSYEQYF.

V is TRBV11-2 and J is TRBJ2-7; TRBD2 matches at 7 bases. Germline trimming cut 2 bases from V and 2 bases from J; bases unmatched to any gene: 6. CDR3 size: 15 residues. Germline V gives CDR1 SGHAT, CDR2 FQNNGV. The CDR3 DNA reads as TGTGCCAGCAGCTTAAGGGAGGGGCTGACCTACGAGCAGTACTTC. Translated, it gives CASSLREGLTYEQYF.

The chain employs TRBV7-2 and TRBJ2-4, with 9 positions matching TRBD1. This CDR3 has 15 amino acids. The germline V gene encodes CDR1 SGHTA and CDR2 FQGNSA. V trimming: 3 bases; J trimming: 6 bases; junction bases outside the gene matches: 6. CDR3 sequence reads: CASSFPAGQGNIQYF. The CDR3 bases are TGTGCCAGCAGCTTTCCCGCGGGACAGGGAAACATTCAGTACTTC.